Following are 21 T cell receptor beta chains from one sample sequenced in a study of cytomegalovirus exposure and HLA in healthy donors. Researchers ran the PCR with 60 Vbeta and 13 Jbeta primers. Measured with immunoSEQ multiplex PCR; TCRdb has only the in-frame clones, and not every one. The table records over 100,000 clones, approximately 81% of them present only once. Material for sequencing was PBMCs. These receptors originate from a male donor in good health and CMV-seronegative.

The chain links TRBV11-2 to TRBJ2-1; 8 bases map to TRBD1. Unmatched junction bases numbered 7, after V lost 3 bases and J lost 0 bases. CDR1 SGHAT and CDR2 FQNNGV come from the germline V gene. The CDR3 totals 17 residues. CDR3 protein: CASSFDAGQVSYNEQFF. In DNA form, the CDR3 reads TGTGCCAGCAGCTTCGATGCGGGACAGGTCTCCTACAATGAGCAGTTCTTC.

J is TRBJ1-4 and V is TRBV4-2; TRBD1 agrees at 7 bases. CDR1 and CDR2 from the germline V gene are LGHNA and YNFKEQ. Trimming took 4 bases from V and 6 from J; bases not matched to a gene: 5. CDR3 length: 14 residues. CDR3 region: CASSRGTEDEKLFF. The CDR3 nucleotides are TGTGCCAGCAGCCGCGGGACAGAGGATGAAAAACTGTTTTTT.

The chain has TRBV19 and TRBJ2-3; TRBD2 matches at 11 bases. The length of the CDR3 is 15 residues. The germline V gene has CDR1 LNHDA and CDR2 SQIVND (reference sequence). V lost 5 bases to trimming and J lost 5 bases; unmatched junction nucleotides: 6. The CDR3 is CASSPSGRNEDTQYF. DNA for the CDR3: TGTGCCAGTAGTCCTAGCGGGAGGAACGAAGATACGCAGTATTTT.

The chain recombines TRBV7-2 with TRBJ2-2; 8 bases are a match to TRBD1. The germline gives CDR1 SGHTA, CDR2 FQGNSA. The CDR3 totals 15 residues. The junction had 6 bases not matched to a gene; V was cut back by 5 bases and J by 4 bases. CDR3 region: CASSPRQGITGELFF. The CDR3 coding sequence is TGTGCCAGCAGCCCCAGACAGGGGATCACCGGGGAGCTGTTTTTT.

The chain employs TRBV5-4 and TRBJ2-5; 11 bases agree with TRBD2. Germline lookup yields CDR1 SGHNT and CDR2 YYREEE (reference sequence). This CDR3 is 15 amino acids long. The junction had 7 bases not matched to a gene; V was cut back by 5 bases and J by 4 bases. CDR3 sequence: CASRLAGGPRETQYF. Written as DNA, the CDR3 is TGTGCCAGCAGGTTAGCGGGGGGGCCGAGAGAGACCCAGTACTTC.

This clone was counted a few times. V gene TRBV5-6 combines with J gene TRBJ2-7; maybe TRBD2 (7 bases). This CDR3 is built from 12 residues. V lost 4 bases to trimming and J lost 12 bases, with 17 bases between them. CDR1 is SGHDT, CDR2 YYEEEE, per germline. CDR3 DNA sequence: TGTGCCAGCAGCGGGGGGGGCAGGGTGTGGTACTTC. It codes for CASSGGGRVWYF. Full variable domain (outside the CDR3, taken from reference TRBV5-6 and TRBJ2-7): DAGVTQSPTHLIKTRGQQVTLRCSPKSGHDTVSWYQQALGQGPQFIFQYYEEEERQRGNFPDRFSGHQFPNYSSELNVNALLLGDSALYLCASSGGGRVWYFGPGTRLTVT.

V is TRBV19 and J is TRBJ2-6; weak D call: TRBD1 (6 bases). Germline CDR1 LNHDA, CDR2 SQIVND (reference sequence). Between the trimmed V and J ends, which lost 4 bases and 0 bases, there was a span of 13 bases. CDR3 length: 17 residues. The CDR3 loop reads CASSSRDIYSGANVLTF. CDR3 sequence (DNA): TGTGCCAGTAGTAGCCGGGACATCTACTCTGGGGCCAACGTCCTGACTTTC.

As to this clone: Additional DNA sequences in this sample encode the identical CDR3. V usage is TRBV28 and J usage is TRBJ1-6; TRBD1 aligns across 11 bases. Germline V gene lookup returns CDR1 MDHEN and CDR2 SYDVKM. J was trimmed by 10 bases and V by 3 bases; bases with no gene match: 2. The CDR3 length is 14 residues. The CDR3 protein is CASSFRDRGSPLHF. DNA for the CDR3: TGTGCCAGCAGTTTTCGGGACAGGGGGTCACCCCTCCACTTT.

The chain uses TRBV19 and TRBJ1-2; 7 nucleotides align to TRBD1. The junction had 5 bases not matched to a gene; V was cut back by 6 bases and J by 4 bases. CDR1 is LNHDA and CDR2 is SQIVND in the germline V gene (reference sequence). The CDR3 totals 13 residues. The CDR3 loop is CASRGTVTYGYTF. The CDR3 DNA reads TGTGCCAGTAGGGGGACAGTGACCTATGGCTACACCTTC. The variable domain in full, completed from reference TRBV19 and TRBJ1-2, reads DGGITQSPKYLFRKEGQNVTLSCEQNLNHDAMYWYRQDPGQGLRLIYYSQIVNDFQKGDIAEGYSVSREKKESFPLTVTSAQKNPTAFYLCASRGTVTYGYTFGSGTRLTVV.

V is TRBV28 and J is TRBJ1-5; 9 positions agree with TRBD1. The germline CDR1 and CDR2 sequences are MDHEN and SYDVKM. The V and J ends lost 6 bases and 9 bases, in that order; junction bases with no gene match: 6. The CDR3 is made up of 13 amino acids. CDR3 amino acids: CASRDRGFAPQHF. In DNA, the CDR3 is TGTGCCAGCAGGGACAGGGGATTTGCGCCCCAGCATTTT.

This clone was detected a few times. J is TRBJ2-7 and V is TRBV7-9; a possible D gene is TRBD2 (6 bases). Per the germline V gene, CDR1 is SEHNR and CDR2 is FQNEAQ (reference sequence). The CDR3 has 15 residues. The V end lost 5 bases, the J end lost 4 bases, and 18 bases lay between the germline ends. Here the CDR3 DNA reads TGTGCCAGCAGCCCCATAGCGGTGGGGGAATACGAGCAGTACTTC. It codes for CASSPIAVGEYEQYF.

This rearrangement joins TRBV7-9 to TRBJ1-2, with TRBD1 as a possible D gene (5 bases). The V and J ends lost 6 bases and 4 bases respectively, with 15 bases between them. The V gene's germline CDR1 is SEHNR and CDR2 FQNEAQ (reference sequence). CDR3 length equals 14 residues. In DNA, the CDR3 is TGTGCCAGCAGTCGAGGCGGGGGGAGCTATGGCTACACCTTC. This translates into CASSRGGGSYGYTF.

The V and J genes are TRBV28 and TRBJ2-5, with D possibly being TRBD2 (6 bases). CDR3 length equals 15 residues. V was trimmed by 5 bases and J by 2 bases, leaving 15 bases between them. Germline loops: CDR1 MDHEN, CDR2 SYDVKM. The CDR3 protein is CASSGRQGRQETQYF. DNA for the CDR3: TGTGCCAGCAGTGGGAGGCAGGGTCGGCAAGAGACCCAGTACTTC.

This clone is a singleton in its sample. The DNA for the CDR3 is TGTGCCAGCAGTTTGTCCGGACTAGCGGGGGGGCAAGCAGAGACCCAGTACTTC. It codes for CASSLSGLAGGQAETQYF. The V call is TRBV27, the J call TRBJ2-5; 15 positions match TRBD2. Germline V lookup: CDR1 MNHEY, CDR2 SMNVEV (reference sequence). With 3 bases clipped from V and 4 bases from J, the junction kept 9 bases outside the gene matches. The CDR3 spans 18 residues.

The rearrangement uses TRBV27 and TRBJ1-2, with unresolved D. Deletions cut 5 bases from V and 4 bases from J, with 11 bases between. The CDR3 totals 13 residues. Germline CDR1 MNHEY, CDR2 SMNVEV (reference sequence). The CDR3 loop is CASSRPSGYGYTF. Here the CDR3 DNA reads TGTGCCAGCAGTCGCCCAAGCGGCTATGGCTACACCTTC.

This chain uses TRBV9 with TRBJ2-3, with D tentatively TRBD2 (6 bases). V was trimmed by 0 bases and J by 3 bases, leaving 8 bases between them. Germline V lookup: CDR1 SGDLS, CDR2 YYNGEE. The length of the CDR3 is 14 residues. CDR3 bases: TGTGCCAGCAGCGTAGCAGGGAGGACAGATACGCAGTATTTT. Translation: CASSVAGRTDTQYF. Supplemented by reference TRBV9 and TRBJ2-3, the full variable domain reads DSGVTQTPKHLITATGQRVTLRCSPRSGDLSVYWYQQSLDQGLQFLIQYYNGEERAKGNILERFSAQQFPDLHSELNLSSLELGDSALYFCASSVAGRTDTQYFGPGTRLTVL.

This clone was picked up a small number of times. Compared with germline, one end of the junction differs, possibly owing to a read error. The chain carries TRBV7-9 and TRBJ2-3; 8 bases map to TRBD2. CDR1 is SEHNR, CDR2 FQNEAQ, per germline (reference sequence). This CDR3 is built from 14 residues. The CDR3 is CASSLAGRTDTQYF. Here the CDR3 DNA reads TGTGCCAGCAGTTTAGCGGGGAGGACAGATACGCAGTATTTT.

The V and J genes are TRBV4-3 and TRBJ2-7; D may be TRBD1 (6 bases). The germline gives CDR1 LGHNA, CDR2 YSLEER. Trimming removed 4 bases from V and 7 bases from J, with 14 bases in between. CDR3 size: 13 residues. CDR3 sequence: CASSPNRVGEQYF. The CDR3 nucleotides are TGCGCCAGCAGCCCAAACAGGGTAGGGGAGCAGTACTTC.

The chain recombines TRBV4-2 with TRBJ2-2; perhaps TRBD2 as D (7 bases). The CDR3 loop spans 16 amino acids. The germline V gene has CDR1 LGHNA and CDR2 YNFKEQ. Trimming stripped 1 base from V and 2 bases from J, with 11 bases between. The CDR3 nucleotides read TGTGCCAGCAGCCAAGTACGGGGGGCTAACACCGGGGAGCTGTTTTTT. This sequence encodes CASSQVRGANTGELFF.

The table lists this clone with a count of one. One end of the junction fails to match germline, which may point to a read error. CDR3 loop: CSSSSTGTGANYGYTF. The CDR3 DNA is TGTTCCAGCAGCTCCACCGGGACAGGGGCTAACTATGGCTACACCTTC. This rearrangement joins TRBV7-9 to TRBJ1-2, with 10 bases that match TRBD1. The CDR3 runs 16 residues. Germline assignment: CDR1 SEHNR and CDR2 FQNEAQ (reference sequence).

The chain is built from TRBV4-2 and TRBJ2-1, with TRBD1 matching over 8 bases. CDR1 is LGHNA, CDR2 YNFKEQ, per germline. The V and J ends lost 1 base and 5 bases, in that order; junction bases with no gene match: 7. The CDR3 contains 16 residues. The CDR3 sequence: CASSQGTGLGHNEQFF. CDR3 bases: TGTGCCAGCAGCCAAGGGACAGGGCTGGGGCACAATGAGCAGTTCTTC.